This record concerns one TCR beta chain sequence. This entry comes from a study of memory CD4+ T cells and cytomegalovirus serostatus. Single viable CD3+CD4+CD8-CD45RO+ cells were sorted as the memory CD4+ T cells. The table came from immunoSEQ multiplex PCR; TCRdb's copy has only in-frame clones and leaves some out. This table has about 41,000 clones, roughly four fifths appearing once. Germline assignment: CDR1 MDHEN and CDR2 SYDVKM. There are 13 residues in the CDR3. V was shortened by 5 bases and J by 4 bases, with 11 bases between the two germline ends. The material sequenced was memory CD4+ T cells from blood. This chain connects TRBV28 to TRBJ1-2; D is ambiguous. This clonotype was sampled from an adult in good health and CMV-seronegative. CDR3 in DNA: TGTGCCAGCAGTCTGATGACCCTCTATGGCTACACCTTC. This sequence encodes CASSLMTLYGYTF.